This is a list of T cell receptor beta chains from one sample in a study of early T cells in non-severe SARS-CoV-2 infection. TCRdb itself ran the 5' RACE reads through MiXCR, one entry per CDR3 protein. Here the sample spans around 46,000 distinct CDR3 sequences, 5% to 6.5% being singletons. The sample consisted of whole blood, taken at baseline. The receptors here all came from an adult who was a healthcare worker with PCR-confirmed SARS-CoV-2 infection or an uninfected control (not recorded which). The CDR3 runs from the conserved cysteine through the conserved F or W. The D gene is left open where the match is weak. Where a row states a size, it is once, few, many or the class of an expanded clone; other rows omit it.

d_call: -; v_call: TRBV6-5; j_call: TRBJ1-1; clone_size: many; cdr3_aa: CASSREEGSNTEAFF; cdr3_nt: TGTGCCAGCAGTCGCGAGGAAGGGAGCAACACTGAAGCTTTCTTT
d_call: -; v_call: TRBV24-1; j_call: TRBJ2-1; clone_size: many; cdr3_aa: CATSDLSSMWGEQFF; cdr3_nt: TGTGCCACCAGTGATCTAAGTTCCATGTGGGGGGAGCAGTTCTTC
d_call: -; v_call: TRBV5-1; j_call: TRBJ2-5; clone_size: many; cdr3_aa: CASSLDPGSQETQYF; cdr3_nt: TGCGCCAGCAGCTTGGATCCAGGGTCTCAAGAGACCCAGTACTTC
d_call: -; v_call: TRBV27; j_call: TRBJ2-7; clone_size: many; cdr3_aa: CASSPLAPHEQYF; cdr3_nt: TGTGCCAGCAGTCCCCTAGCACCCCACGAGCAGTACTTC
d_call: -; v_call: TRBV7-2; j_call: TRBJ2-7; clone_size: many; cdr3_aa: CASSLLTRAAEQYF; cdr3_nt: TGTGCCAGCAGCCTATTGACCCGCGCGGCCGAGCAGTACTTC
d_call: TRBD1; v_call: TRBV3-1; j_call: TRBJ2-7; clone_size: many; cdr3_aa: CASSQPGTGFYEQYF; cdr3_nt: TGTGCCAGCAGCCAACCTGGGACAGGTTTTTACGAGCAGTACTTC
d_call: TRBD1; v_call: TRBV6-5; j_call: TRBJ1-2; clone_size: many; cdr3_aa: CASKRETGLPDGYTF; cdr3_nt: TGTGCCAGCAAGAGAGAGACAGGGCTTCCGGATGGCTACACCTTC
d_call: TRBD1; v_call: TRBV18; j_call: TRBJ1-1; clone_size: many; cdr3_aa: CASSPGRGRVNTEAFF; cdr3_nt: TGTGCCAGCTCACCAGGTAGGGGGCGAGTGAACACTGAAGCTTTCTTT
d_call: -; v_call: TRBV20-1; j_call: TRBJ2-3; clone_size: -; cdr3_aa: CSGEEGTDTQYF; cdr3_nt: TGCAGTGGGGAGGAGGGCACAGATACGCAGTATTTT
d_call: -; v_call: TRBV5-4; j_call: TRBJ2-7; clone_size: many; cdr3_aa: CASSLAGMTYEQYF; cdr3_nt: TGTGCCAGCAGCTTGGCCGGGATGACCTACGAGCAGTACTTC
d_call: TRBD2; v_call: TRBV5-5; j_call: TRBJ2-2; clone_size: many; cdr3_aa: CASSFSGTPTGELFF; cdr3_nt: TGTGCCAGCAGCTTTAGCGGGACCCCCACCGGGGAGCTGTTTTTT
d_call: TRBD2; v_call: TRBV14; j_call: TRBJ2-3; clone_size: many; cdr3_aa: CASSPQRGGYTQYF; cdr3_nt: TGTGCCAGCAGCCCGCAGCGGGGGGGCTATACGCAGTATTTT
d_call: -; v_call: TRBV15; j_call: TRBJ2-3; clone_size: -; cdr3_aa: CATSRDLGDTQYF; cdr3_nt: TGTGCCACCAGCAGAGATCTCGGGGATACGCAGTATTTT
d_call: -; v_call: TRBV28; j_call: TRBJ2-4; clone_size: many; cdr3_aa: CASSSPASRAENIQYF; cdr3_nt: TGTGCCAGCAGTTCCCCGGCTAGCCGTGCGGAAAACATTCAGTACTTC
d_call: TRBD1; v_call: TRBV20-1; j_call: TRBJ1-1; clone_size: -; cdr3_aa: CSARRDSGTEAFF; cdr3_nt: TGCAGTGCTCGACGGGACAGCGGCACTGAAGCTTTCTTT
d_call: TRBD2; v_call: TRBV25-1; j_call: TRBJ2-5; clone_size: many; cdr3_aa: CASSEGVIAGVGQETQYF; cdr3_nt: TGTGCCAGCAGTGAAGGGGTGATAGCGGGAGTTGGGCAAGAGACCCAGTACTTC
d_call: TRBD2; v_call: TRBV7-3; j_call: TRBJ2-3; clone_size: many; cdr3_aa: CASSFRGADTQYF; cdr3_nt: TGTGCCAGCAGCTTCCGGGGGGCAGATACGCAGTATTTT
d_call: -; v_call: TRBV24-1; j_call: TRBJ2-2; clone_size: many; cdr3_aa: CATRGRTGRTGELFF; cdr3_nt: TGTGCCACCAGGGGCCGAACAGGCCGGACCGGGGAGCTGTTTTTT
d_call: -; v_call: TRBV6-5; j_call: TRBJ2-3; clone_size: many; cdr3_aa: CATRGTGFYTQYF; cdr3_nt: TGCGCCACCAGAGGGACTGGGTTCTATACGCAGTATTTT
d_call: -; v_call: TRBV15; j_call: TRBJ2-4; clone_size: many; cdr3_aa: CATSSITNQFIQYF; cdr3_nt: TGTGCCACCAGCAGTATTACAAACCAATTCATTCAGTACTTC
d_call: TRBD2; v_call: TRBV19; j_call: TRBJ2-7; clone_size: few; cdr3_aa: CASSPSGRAYEQYF; cdr3_nt: TGTGCCAGTAGCCCTAGCGGGAGGGCCTACGAGCAGTACTTC
d_call: -; v_call: TRBV3-1; j_call: TRBJ1-6; clone_size: few; cdr3_aa: CASSQDVGGNSPLHF; cdr3_nt: TGTGCCAGCAGCCAAGATGTGGGGGGGAATTCACCCCTCCACTTT
d_call: TRBD1; v_call: TRBV6-1; j_call: TRBJ2-7; clone_size: many; cdr3_aa: CASRTGQGHEQYF; cdr3_nt: TGTGCCAGCAGGACGGGACAGGGTCACGAGCAGTACTTC
d_call: -; v_call: TRBV6-5; j_call: TRBJ2-5; clone_size: many; cdr3_aa: CASQGGERETQYF; cdr3_nt: TGTGCCAGCCAGGGGGGGGAAAGAGAGACCCAGTACTTC
d_call: TRBD2; v_call: TRBV6-5; j_call: TRBJ2-2; clone_size: few; cdr3_aa: CASRDLAGDTGELFF; cdr3_nt: TGTGCCAGCAGGGACCTAGCGGGAGACACCGGGGAGCTGTTTTTT
d_call: -; v_call: TRBV20-1; j_call: TRBJ2-7; clone_size: many; cdr3_aa: CSASLASAEQYF; cdr3_nt: TGCAGTGCTAGCCTAGCGTCTGCCGAGCAGTACTTC
d_call: TRBD1; v_call: TRBV7-2; j_call: TRBJ2-3; clone_size: -; cdr3_aa: CASSQETPTGDTQYF; cdr3_nt: TGTGCCAGCAGCCAGGAAACCCCGACAGGGGATACGCAGTATTTT
d_call: -; v_call: TRBV7-9; j_call: TRBJ2-3; clone_size: -; cdr3_aa: CASSLEGSSSTDTQYF; cdr3_nt: TGTGCCAGCAGCTTAGAGGGGTCGAGCAGCACAGATACGCAGTATTTT
d_call: -; v_call: TRBV11-3; j_call: TRBJ2-5; clone_size: -; cdr3_aa: CASSLERSQTQYF; cdr3_nt: TGTGCCAGCAGCTTAGAGCGCAGTCAGACCCAGTACTTC
d_call: -; v_call: TRBV3-1; j_call: TRBJ2-5; clone_size: -; cdr3_aa: CASSQDAVSRETQYF; cdr3_nt: TGTGCCAGCAGCCAAGATGCGGTTAGCCGAGAGACCCAGTACTTC
d_call: TRBD2; v_call: TRBV19; j_call: TRBJ2-1; clone_size: many; cdr3_aa: CATTQRGPLNEQFF; cdr3_nt: TGTGCCACCACACAGCGGGGACCCCTCAATGAGCAGTTCTTC
d_call: TRBD2; v_call: TRBV28; j_call: TRBJ2-1; clone_size: many; cdr3_aa: CASSLTSGRWGEQFF; cdr3_nt: TGTGCCAGCAGTCTGACTAGCGGGAGGTGGGGTGAGCAGTTCTTC
d_call: TRBD1; v_call: TRBV20-1; j_call: TRBJ2-7; clone_size: many; cdr3_aa: CSASLGTGNSYEQYF; cdr3_nt: TGCAGTGCTAGCCTCGGGACAGGCAACTCCTACGAGCAGTACTTC
d_call: -; v_call: TRBV19; j_call: TRBJ2-5; clone_size: -; cdr3_aa: CASRRTTGQETQYF; cdr3_nt: TGTGCCAGTAGACGGACTACCGGACAAGAGACCCAGTACTTC
d_call: -; v_call: TRBV19; j_call: TRBJ2-2; clone_size: few; cdr3_aa: CASSTQNGELFF; cdr3_nt: TGTGCCAGTAGTACTCAGAACGGGGAGCTGTTTTTT
d_call: -; v_call: TRBV3-1; j_call: TRBJ1-5; clone_size: many; cdr3_aa: CASSQDTANQPQHF; cdr3_nt: TGTGCCAGCAGCCAAGACACGGCAAATCAGCCCCAGCATTTT
d_call: -; v_call: TRBV7-2; j_call: TRBJ1-6; clone_size: many; cdr3_aa: CASSLGQNNSPLHF; cdr3_nt: TGTGCCAGCAGCTTGGGACAAAATAATTCACCCCTCCACTTT
d_call: TRBD2; v_call: TRBV27; j_call: TRBJ2-1; clone_size: many; cdr3_aa: CASSSLTSGYNEQFF; cdr3_nt: TGTGCCAGCAGTTCCCTGACTAGCGGGTACAATGAGCAGTTCTTC
d_call: -; v_call: TRBV6-5; j_call: TRBJ2-7; clone_size: many; cdr3_aa: CASTQGYEQYF; cdr3_nt: TGTGCCAGCACCCAAGGCTACGAGCAGTACTTC
d_call: -; v_call: TRBV5-1; j_call: TRBJ2-1; clone_size: many; cdr3_aa: CASSPGHNEQFF; cdr3_nt: TGCGCCAGCAGCCCGGGTCACAATGAGCAGTTCTTC
d_call: -; v_call: TRBV28; j_call: TRBJ1-6; clone_size: few; cdr3_aa: CASSFTGTIYNSPLHF; cdr3_nt: TGTGCCAGCAGTTTCACAGGGACTATCTATAATTCACCCCTCCACTTT
d_call: TRBD1; v_call: TRBV29-1; j_call: TRBJ2-7; clone_size: -; cdr3_aa: CSAVGTGYYEQYF; cdr3_nt: TGCAGCGCTGTGGGGACAGGCTACTACGAGCAGTACTTC
d_call: TRBD1; v_call: TRBV10-3; j_call: TRBJ1-1; clone_size: many; cdr3_aa: CAISGRGPNTEAFF; cdr3_nt: TGTGCCATCAGTGGAAGGGGGCCGAACACTGAAGCTTTCTTT
d_call: -; v_call: TRBV28; j_call: TRBJ2-7; clone_size: many; cdr3_aa: CASSLQPSRTYEQYF; cdr3_nt: TGTGCCAGCAGTTTACAGCCCTCTAGAACCTACGAGCAGTACTTC
d_call: -; v_call: TRBV24-1; j_call: TRBJ2-2; clone_size: few; cdr3_aa: CATSEPQGGTAGELFF; cdr3_nt: TGTGCCACCAGTGAGCCACAGGGGGGGACGGCCGGGGAGCTGTTTTTT
d_call: -; v_call: TRBV5-6; j_call: TRBJ2-5; clone_size: -; cdr3_aa: CASSPGAGTAQETQYF; cdr3_nt: TGTGCCAGCAGCCCCGGGGCCGGGACGGCCCAAGAGACCCAGTACTTC
d_call: -; v_call: TRBV11-2; j_call: TRBJ2-7; clone_size: -; cdr3_aa: CASSPSGTVTYEQYF; cdr3_nt: TGTGCCAGCAGCCCGTCCGGGACGGTTACCTACGAGCAGTACTTC
d_call: -; v_call: TRBV6-1; j_call: TRBJ1-6; clone_size: many; cdr3_aa: CASSDRGTQTPLHF; cdr3_nt: TGTGCCAGCAGTGATAGGGGGACCCAAACACCCCTCCACTTT
d_call: TRBD2; v_call: TRBV5-1; j_call: TRBJ2-5; clone_size: many; cdr3_aa: CASSLIAGGGQETQYF; cdr3_nt: TGCGCCAGCAGCTTGATAGCGGGAGGGGGTCAAGAGACCCAGTACTTC